The 10 T cell receptor beta chains in this list originate from one sample, sequenced in a study of blood T cell repertoires in COVID-19. Assay used: immunoSEQ multiplex PCR; TCRdb lists only in-frame clones, some missing. The table includes some 140,000 clones, around four fifths detected once. The sample consisted of PBMCs or T cells enriched from blood (not recorded which). These receptor sequences come from a man aged 25-45 years who had recovered from COVID-19.

This chain connects TRBV11-2 to TRBJ2-5; TRBD1 matches 7 bases. The CDR3 sequence is 18 residues long. The germline gives CDR1 SGHAT, CDR2 FQNNGV. V shed 1 base and J 5 bases; nucleotides not matched to a gene: 16. The CDR3 nucleotides are TGTGCCAGCAGCTTAGCATCGGTCGCGCAGGGGGTAACGGAGACCCAGTACTTC. Its translation: CASSLASVAQGVTETQYF.

The genes are TRBV4-1 and TRBJ2-1, with 11 bases lining up with TRBD2. From germline, CDR1 is MGHRA and CDR2 YSYEKL. The CDR3 runs 16 residues. After removal of 4 bases from V and 1 base from J, the junction contained 3 bases not matched to a gene. The CDR3: CASSRTSGSSYNEQFF. In nucleotides, the CDR3 is TGCGCCAGCAGCCGCACTAGCGGGAGTTCCTACAATGAGCAGTTCTTC.

V gene TRBV11-2 combines with J gene TRBJ2-1, with 11 bases matching TRBD2. The ends lost 5 bases at V and 9 bases at J; junction bases unmatched: 6. Germline CDR1 reads SGHAT; CDR2 reads FQNNGV. The CDR3 totals 14 residues. As DNA, the CDR3 is TGTGCCAGCAGCGCTCTAGCGGGAGGTGGTGAGCAGTTCTTC. Its translation: CASSALAGGGEQFF. The full variable domain, rest sourced from reference TRBV11-2 and TRBJ2-1, is EAGVAQSPRYKIIEKRQSVAFWCNPISGHATLYWYQQILGQGPKLLIQFQNNGVVDDSQLPKDRFSAERLKGVDSTLKIQPAKLEDSAVYLCASSALAGGGEQFFGPGTRLTVL.

In its sample, this clone was seen a few times. The chain carries TRBV3-1 (or the pseudogene TRBV3-2) and TRBJ2-7; D is perhaps TRBD2 (6 bases). Germline lookup yields CDR1 LGHDT and CDR2 YNNKEL (reference sequence). Trimming cost V 1 base and J 5 bases, with 15 bases left between them. The CDR3 sequence is 15 residues long. This chain's CDR3 is CASSQVTGTPNEQYF. Written as DNA, the CDR3 is TGTGCCAGCAGCCAAGTTACCGGGACTCCCAACGAGCAGTACTTC.

This clone has only one observation. This chain joins TRBV27 and TRBJ1-5; 7 nucleotides agree with TRBD1. Germline CDR1 is MNHEY and CDR2 is SMNVEV (reference sequence). This CDR3 is 15 amino acids long. J was trimmed by 6 bases and V by 3 bases; bases with no gene match: 8. As DNA, the CDR3 is TGTGCCAGCAGTTTTACAGGGGCAGTGGGTCAGCCCCAGCATTTT. Its protein is CASSFTGAVGQPQHF.

The chain couples TRBV28 to TRBJ1-2, with D perhaps TRBD1 (5 bases). The germline V and J ends were trimmed by 1 base and 4 bases, with 16 bases remaining between them. The CDR3 loop spans 16 amino acids. Per the germline V gene, CDR1 is MDHEN and CDR2 is SYDVKM. The CDR3 sequence is CASSLFRTGTAYGYTF. In DNA, the CDR3 is TGTGCCAGCAGTTTATTCAGAACAGGAACGGCCTATGGCTACACCTTC.

The rearrangement links TRBV21-1 to TRBJ2-5; TRBD1 is the table's D call, not checked against the DNA. TRBV21-1 is flagged as a pseudogene. The CDR3 length is 18 residues. DNA for the CDR3: TGTGCCAGCAGCAAATGGGTGGTCCGGGACACACGTCGGGAGACCCAGTACTTC. It is translated as CASSKWVVRDTRRETQYF.

This clone showed up just once. The chain carries TRBV13 and TRBJ1-1; D perhaps matches TRBD1 (5 bases). The germline V gene encodes CDR1 PRHDT and CDR2 FYEKMQ (reference sequence). Trimming took off 5 bases at V and 3 bases at J, with 16 bases between the two ends. This CDR3 is 15 amino acids long. The CDR3 spells CASSQGGDLDTEAFF. CDR3 DNA: TGTGCCAGCAGCCAAGGAGGGGACTTGGACACTGAAGCTTTCTTT.

This clone was detected only once. The chain has TRBV5-5 and TRBJ2-1, with 10 positions matching TRBD2. CDR3 size: 16 residues. The ends lost 3 bases at V and 4 bases at J; junction bases unmatched: 7. Germline V gene lookup returns CDR1 SGHKS and CDR2 YYEKEE (reference sequence). CDR3 sequence (DNA): TGTGCCAGCAGCTACCAGCGGGAGGGCCGGTACAATGAGCAGTTCTTC. Its translation: CASSYQREGRYNEQFF.

The chain carries TRBV7-3 and TRBJ2-7; no reliable D call. This CDR3 has 12 amino acids. V was pared by 11 bases and J by 2 bases, with 13 bases between. CDR1 SGHTA and CDR2 FQGTGA come from the germline V gene. This CDR3 is CAATSLTYEQYV. The DNA of the CDR3 is TGTGCCGCCACTTCGCTTACCTACGAGCAGTACGTC.